In its sample, the clone carrying this TCR beta chain was seen a few times. Authors' processing steps: Amplification from reference gene primers served as the basis for estimated nucleated cell counts. Sequencing used immunoSEQ multiplex PCR; TCRdb keeps in-frame clones, though not all of them. D and trimming come from the DNA, and the V and J calls and clone size come from that table. The repertoire holds about 70,000 clones, 65% to 80% seen once, with 25% to 30% in the top ten. The germline gives CDR1 WSHSY, CDR2 SAAADI. CDR3 size: 14 residues. With 6 bases clipped from V and 7 bases from J, the junction kept 11 bases outside the gene matches. The source of the sample is a study of blood T cell repertoires in COVID-19.

The sample consisted of peripheral blood. The TCR originated in a woman of 80 years or more with active or convalescent COVID-19. The chain employs TRBV10-2 and TRBJ1-1; 7 positions agree with TRBD1. Here the CDR3 reads CASRGDRGLVEAFF. CDR3 sequence (DNA): TGCGCCAGCAGGGGGGACAGAGGGTTGGTTGAAGCTTTCTTT.